This record concerns one T cell receptor (beta chain) sequence. The antigen is not known. Preparation of the TCRbeta library used unique molecular identifiers. A single record per CDR3 protein comes from TCRdb applying MiXCR to the PCR reads. This table has about 440,000 distinct CDR3 sequences, about 40% appearing once. The entry originates in a study of T-cell reconstitution after alpha-beta-depleted transplantation in children. The study, taken as a whole, reports: Newly generated T cells supplied most T-cell counts and diversity one year post-transplant. At day 60, the high TCRbeta diversity found in some patients originated from recipient T cells and thymic progenitors that had survived. The study reportedly traced alpha-beta T cells about two months after transplant to several hundred expanded graft clones.

Germline CDR1 SQVTM, CDR2 ANQGSEA. The J segment lost 0 bases and the V segment lost 7 bases, leaving 17 bases of the junction unmatched. The CDR3 length is 17 residues. The V and J genes are TRBV29-1 and TRBJ1-1, with TRBD1 identical over 7 bases. This sample comprised PBMCs, obtained before TCRalphabeta/CD19-depleted stem cell transplant. The source of this sequence is a girl aged 2-10 years with aplastic anemia, due to receive a stem cell transplant. CDR3 coding DNA: TGCAGCGCCGGGGGCGGGAGACAGGGTTCGGTGAACACTGAAGCTTTCTTT. Translation: CSAGGGRQGSVNTEAFF.